One sample yielded the 9 T cell receptor beta chains listed below, sequenced in a study of T-cell memory formation after mild COVID-19. Each CDR3 protein gets one entry after TCRdb re-called the 5' RACE reads with MiXCR. The sample includes some 490,000 distinct CDR3 sequences, around a sixth of them seen just once. The specimen sequenced was PBMCs or a T cell subset sorted from them (not recorded which). Source of these receptors: an adult woman who had mild COVID-19 (a few samples of this study predate the infection). Cell type and time point are not known.

This clonotype has ten or more counts. The V gene is TRBV5-1, the J gene TRBJ2-3, with D unclear. Germline-derived CDR1 and CDR2 are SGHRS and YFSETQ. CDR3 length equals 15 residues. V was clipped by 1 base and J by 5 bases, with 14 bases between them. The CDR3 spells CASSLRRAGRDTQYF. In DNA, the CDR3 is TGCGCCAGCAGCTTGCGACGGGCAGGTCGAGATACGCAGTATTTT.

CDR3 residues: CASSIRDHLRGYTF. The CDR3 DNA reads TGTGCCAGTAGTATCCGGGACCACCTTCGGGGCTACACCTTC. The gene calls are TRBV19 and TRBJ1-2; D is possibly TRBD1 (5 bases). Trimming took 3 bases from V and 8 from J, leaving 16 bases between them. The CDR3 totals 14 residues. CDR1 LNHDA and CDR2 SQIVND come from the germline V gene (reference sequence).

The chain uses TRBV20-1 and TRBJ2-1; TRBD2 matches at 16 bases. This CDR3 is built from 17 residues. Germline V gives CDR1 DFQATT, CDR2 SNEGSKA (reference sequence). J was trimmed by 6 bases and V by 1 base; bases with no gene match: 6. The CDR3 nucleotides read TGCAGTGCTAGAGCTCAGGGACTAGCGGGAGGGTTCAATGAGCAGTTCTTC. Translating it yields CSARAQGLAGGFNEQFF.

V is TRBV7-3 and J is TRBJ2-7; 7 positions agree with TRBD1. The V gene end was trimmed by 5 bases and the J gene end by 7 bases; junction bases not matched to a gene: 8. This CDR3 spans 13 amino acids. Germline CDR1 is SGHTA and CDR2 is FQGTGA. CDR3 residues: CASSPDRAREQYF. As DNA, the CDR3 is TGTGCCAGCAGCCCCGACAGGGCGAGAGAGCAGTACTTC.

The chain uses TRBV2 and TRBJ2-3, with D perhaps assigned TRBD1 or TRBD2 (5 bases each). Trimming left V 4 bases short and J 4 bases short, with 15 bases between. Germline CDR1 reads SNHLY; CDR2 reads FYNNEI. The CDR3 runs to 15 residues. DNA of the CDR3: TGTGCCAGCAGTGTAGCCGGGACGGTCGCAGATACGCAGTATTTT. Translation: CASSVAGTVADTQYF.

This clonotype was observed a handful of times. The chain combines TRBV20-1 with TRBJ2-7; 10 bases match TRBD1. Germline CDR1 and CDR2: DFQATT and SNEGSKA (reference sequence). The CDR3 spans 15 residues. Trimming cost V 1 base and J 5 bases; bases outside gene matches: 8. CDR3: CSARVMGTGDDEQYF. Here the CDR3 DNA reads TGCAGTGCTAGAGTAATGGGGACAGGGGATGACGAGCAGTACTTC.

This chain uses TRBV5-5 with TRBJ2-3, with 7 nucleotides matching TRBD2. Per germline, CDR1 SGHKS and CDR2 YYEKEE (reference sequence). The CDR3 totals 16 residues. Trimming removed 3 bases from V and 10 bases from J; junction bases left unmatched: 17. In nucleotides, the CDR3 is TGTGCCAGCAGCTCGGACGGGACTACCTCCGGGGGGTCGCAGTATTTT. This gives the protein CASSSDGTTSGGSQYF.

This clonotype showed up just a few times. The rearrangement links TRBV24-1 to TRBJ2-1; no firm D call. Trimming took 4 bases from V and 0 from J, leaving 15 bases between them. CDR1 and CDR2 (germline): KGHDR, SFDVKD. The CDR3 sequence is 17 residues long. The CDR3 spells CATSEALVGSSYNEQFF. CDR3 DNA sequence: TGTGCCACCAGTGAGGCATTGGTGGGAAGCTCCTACAATGAGCAGTTCTTC.

This clonotype was picked up a small number of times. V gene TRBV12-3 or TRBV12-4 combines with J gene TRBJ2-3, with TRBD2 matching 14 bases. Losses at the gene ends were 11 bases for V and 2 bases for J; bases not matched to a gene: 15. The CDR3 totals 18 residues. CDR3 protein: CASGTSGSPERFTDTQYF. CDR3 bases: TGTGCCTCCGGGACTAGCGGGAGCCCCGAAAGATTCACAGATACGCAGTATTTT.